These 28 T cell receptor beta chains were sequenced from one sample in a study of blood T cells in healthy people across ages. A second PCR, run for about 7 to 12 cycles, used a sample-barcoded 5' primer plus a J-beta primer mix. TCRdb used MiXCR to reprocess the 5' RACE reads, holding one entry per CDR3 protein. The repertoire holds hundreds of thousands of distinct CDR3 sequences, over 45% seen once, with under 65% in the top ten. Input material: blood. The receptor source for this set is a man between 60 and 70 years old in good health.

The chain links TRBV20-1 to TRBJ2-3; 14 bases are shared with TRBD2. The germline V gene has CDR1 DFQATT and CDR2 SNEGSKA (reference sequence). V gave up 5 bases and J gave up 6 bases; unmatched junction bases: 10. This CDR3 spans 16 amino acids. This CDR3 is CSALGRLAGGMDTQYF. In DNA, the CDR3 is TGCAGTGCTCTGGGCCGACTAGCGGGAGGGATGGATACGCAGTATTTT.

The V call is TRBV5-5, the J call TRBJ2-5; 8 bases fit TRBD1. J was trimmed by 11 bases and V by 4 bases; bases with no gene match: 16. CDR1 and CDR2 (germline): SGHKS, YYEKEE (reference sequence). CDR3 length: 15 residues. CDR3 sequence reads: CASSPTGTGDNEQYF. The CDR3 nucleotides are TGTGCCAGCAGCCCTACCGGGACAGGAGACAATGAGCAGTACTTC.

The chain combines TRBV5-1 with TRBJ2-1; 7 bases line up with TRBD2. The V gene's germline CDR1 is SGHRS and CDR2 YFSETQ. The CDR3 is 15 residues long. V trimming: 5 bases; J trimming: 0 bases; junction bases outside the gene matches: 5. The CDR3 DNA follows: TGCGCCAGCAGTGATGCGGGAGACTCCTACAATGAGCAGTTCTTC. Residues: CASSDAGDSYNEQFF.

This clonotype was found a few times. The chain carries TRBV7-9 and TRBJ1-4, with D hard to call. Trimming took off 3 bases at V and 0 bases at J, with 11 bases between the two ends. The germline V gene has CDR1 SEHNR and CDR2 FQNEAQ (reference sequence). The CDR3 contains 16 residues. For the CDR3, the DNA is TGTGCCAGCAGCTTCTCGCAGCTTGCAACTAATGAAAAACTGTTTTTT. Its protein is CASSFSQLATNEKLFF.

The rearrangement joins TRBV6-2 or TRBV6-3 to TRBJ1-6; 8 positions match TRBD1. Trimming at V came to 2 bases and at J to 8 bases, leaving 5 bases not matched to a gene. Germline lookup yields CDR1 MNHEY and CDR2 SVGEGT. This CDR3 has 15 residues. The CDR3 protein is CASSYPTGVHSPLHF. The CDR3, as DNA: TGTGCCAGCAGTTACCCGACAGGGGTCCATTCACCCCTCCACTTT.

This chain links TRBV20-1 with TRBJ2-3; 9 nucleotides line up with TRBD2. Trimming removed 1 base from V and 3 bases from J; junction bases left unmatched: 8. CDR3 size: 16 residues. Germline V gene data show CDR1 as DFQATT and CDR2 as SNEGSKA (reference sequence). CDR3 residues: CSARGSGLAATDTQYF. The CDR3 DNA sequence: TGCAGTGCTAGAGGGTCGGGACTAGCAGCAACAGATACGCAGTATTTT.

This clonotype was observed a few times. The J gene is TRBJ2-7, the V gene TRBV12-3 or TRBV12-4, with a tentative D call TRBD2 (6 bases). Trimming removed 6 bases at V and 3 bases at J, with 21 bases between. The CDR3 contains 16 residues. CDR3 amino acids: CASSMGGGFDNYEQYF. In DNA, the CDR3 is TGTGCCAGCAGCATGGGGGGTGGTTTCGATAACTACGAGCAGTACTTC.

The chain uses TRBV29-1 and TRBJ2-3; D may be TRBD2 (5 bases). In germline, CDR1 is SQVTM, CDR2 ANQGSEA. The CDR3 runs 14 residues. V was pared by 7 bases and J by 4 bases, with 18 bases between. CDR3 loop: CSARPGSNADTQYF. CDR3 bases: TGCAGCGCACGGCCGGGATCAAACGCAGATACGCAGTATTTT.

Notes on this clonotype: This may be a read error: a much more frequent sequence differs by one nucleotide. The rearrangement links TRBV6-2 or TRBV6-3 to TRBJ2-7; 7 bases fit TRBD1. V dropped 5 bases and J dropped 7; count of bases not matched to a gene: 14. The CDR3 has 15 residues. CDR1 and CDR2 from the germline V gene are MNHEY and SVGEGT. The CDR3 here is CASSTDRSRNNEQYF. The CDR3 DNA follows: TGTGCCAGCAGTACGGACAGGAGTCGAAACAATGAGCAGTACTTC.

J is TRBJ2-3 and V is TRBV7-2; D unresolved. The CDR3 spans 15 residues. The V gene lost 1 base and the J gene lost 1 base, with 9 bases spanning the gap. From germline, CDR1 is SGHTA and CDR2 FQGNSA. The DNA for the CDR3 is TGTGCCAGCAGCTTAGTTGCGTCGCGCACAGATACGCAGTATTTT. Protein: CASSLVASRTDTQYF.

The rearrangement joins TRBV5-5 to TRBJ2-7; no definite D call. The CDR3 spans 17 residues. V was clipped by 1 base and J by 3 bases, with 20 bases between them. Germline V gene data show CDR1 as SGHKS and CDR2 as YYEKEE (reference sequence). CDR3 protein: CASSLSPDADGFYEQYF. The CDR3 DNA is TGTGCCAGCAGCTTGTCCCCGGACGCCGACGGGTTCTACGAGCAGTACTTC. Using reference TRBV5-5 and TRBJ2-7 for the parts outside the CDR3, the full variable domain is DAGVTQSPTHLIKTRGQQVTLRCSPISGHKSVSWYQQVLGQGPQFIFQYYEKEERGRGNFPDRFSARQFPNYSSELNVNALLLGDSALYLCASSLSPDADGFYEQYFGPGTRLTVT.

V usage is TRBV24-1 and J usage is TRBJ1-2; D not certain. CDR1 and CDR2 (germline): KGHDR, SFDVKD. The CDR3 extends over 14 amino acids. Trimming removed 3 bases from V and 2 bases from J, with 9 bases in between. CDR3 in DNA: TGTGCCACCAGTGATGTAGGCAGGAACTATGGCTACACCTTC. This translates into CATSDVGRNYGYTF.

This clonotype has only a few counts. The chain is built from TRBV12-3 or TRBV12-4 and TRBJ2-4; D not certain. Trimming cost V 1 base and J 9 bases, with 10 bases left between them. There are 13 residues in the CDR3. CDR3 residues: CASSLVQDGIQYF. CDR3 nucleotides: TGTGCCAGCAGTTTAGTCCAGGATGGCATTCAGTACTTC.

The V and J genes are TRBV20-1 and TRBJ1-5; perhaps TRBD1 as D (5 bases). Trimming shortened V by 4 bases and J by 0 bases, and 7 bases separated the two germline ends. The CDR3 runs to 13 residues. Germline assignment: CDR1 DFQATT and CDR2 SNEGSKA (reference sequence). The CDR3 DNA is TGCAGTGCTACGGGGGGTAGCAATCAGCCCCAGCATTTT. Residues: CSATGGSNQPQHF.

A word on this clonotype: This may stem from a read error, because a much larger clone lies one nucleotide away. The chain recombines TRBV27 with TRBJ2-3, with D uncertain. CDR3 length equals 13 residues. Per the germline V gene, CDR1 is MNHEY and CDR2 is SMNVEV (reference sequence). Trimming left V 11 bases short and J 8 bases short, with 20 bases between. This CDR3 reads CAGVGPNIGTQYF. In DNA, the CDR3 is TGTGCCGGCGTCGGGCCGAACATTGGTACGCAGTATTTT.

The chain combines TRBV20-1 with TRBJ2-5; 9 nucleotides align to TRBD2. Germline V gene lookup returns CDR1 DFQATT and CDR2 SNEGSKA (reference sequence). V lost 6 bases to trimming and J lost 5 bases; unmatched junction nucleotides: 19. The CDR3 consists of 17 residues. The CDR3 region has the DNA TGCAGTGCCACGGGGTCGGGACTAGCCACAAGTCTGGAGACCCAGTACTTC. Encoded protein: CSATGSGLATSLETQYF.

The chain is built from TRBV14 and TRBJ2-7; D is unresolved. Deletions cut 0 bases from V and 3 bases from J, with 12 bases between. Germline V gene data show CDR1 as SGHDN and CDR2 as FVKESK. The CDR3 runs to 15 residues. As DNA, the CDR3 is TGTGCCAGCAGCCAAGAGCGGCTACCCCGCTACGAGCAGTACTTC. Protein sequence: CASSQERLPRYEQYF.

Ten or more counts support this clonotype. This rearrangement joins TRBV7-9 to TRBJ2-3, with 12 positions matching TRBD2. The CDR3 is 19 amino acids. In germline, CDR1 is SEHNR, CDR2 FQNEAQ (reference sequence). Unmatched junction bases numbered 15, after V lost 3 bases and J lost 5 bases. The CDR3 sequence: CASSFARAGLAGKRDTQYF. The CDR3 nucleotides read TGTGCCAGCAGCTTTGCCCGGGCCGGACTAGCGGGAAAAAGAGATACGCAGTATTTT.

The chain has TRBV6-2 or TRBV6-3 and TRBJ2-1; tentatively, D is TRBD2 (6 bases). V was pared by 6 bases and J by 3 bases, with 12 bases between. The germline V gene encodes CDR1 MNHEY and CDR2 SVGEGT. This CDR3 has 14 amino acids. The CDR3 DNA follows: TGTGCCAGCAGGCATCGGGGAGGCTACAATGAGCAGTTCTTC. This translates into CASRHRGGYNEQFF.

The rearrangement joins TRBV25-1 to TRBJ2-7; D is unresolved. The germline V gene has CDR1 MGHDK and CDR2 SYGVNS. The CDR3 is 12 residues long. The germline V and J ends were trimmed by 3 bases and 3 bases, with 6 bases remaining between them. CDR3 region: CASSETLYEQYF. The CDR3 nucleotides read TGTGCCAGCAGTGAGACCCTCTACGAGCAGTACTTC.

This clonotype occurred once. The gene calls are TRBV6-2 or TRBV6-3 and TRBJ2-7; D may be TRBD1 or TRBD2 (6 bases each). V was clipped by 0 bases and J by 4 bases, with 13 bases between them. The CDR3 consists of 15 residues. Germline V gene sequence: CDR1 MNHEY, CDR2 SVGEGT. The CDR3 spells CASSYSRGALYEQYF. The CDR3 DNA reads TGTGCCAGCAGTTACTCGAGGGGGGCCCTATACGAGCAGTACTTC.

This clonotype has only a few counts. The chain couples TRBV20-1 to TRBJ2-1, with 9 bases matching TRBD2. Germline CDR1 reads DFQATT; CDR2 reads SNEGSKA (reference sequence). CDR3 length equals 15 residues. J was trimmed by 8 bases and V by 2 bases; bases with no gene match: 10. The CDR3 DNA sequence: TGCAGTGCTAGACCCTTAGCGGGAGCCATCGATGAGCAGTTCTTC. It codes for CSARPLAGAIDEQFF.

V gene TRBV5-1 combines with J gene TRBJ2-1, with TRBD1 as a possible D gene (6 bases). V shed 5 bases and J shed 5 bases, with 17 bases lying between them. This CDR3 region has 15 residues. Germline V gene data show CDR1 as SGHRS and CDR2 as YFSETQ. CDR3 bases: TGCGCCAGCAGTGTATTCCCCAGGGGAAACAATGAGCAGTTCTTC. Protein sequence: CASSVFPRGNNEQFF.

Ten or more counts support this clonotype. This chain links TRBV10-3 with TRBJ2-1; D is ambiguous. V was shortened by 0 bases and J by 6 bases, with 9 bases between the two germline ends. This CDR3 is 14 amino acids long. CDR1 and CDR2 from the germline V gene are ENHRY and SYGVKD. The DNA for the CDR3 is TGTGCCATCAGTGAGTCGATGGCTAGCAATGAGCAGTTCTTC. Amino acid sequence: CAISESMASNEQFF.

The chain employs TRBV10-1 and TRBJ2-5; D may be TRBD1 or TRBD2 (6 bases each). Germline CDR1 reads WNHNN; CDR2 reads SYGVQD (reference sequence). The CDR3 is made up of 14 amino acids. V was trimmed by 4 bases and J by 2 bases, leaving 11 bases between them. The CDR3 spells CASSVRGPQETQYF. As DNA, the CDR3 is TGCGCCAGCAGTGTTCGGGGGCCGCAAGAGACCCAGTACTTC.

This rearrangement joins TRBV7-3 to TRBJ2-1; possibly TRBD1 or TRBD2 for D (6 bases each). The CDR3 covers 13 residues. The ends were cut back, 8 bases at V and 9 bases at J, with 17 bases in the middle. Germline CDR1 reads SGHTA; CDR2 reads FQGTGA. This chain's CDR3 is CASSTGARREQFF. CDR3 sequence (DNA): TGTGCCAGCTCGACGGGGGCGCGTCGTGAGCAGTTCTTC.

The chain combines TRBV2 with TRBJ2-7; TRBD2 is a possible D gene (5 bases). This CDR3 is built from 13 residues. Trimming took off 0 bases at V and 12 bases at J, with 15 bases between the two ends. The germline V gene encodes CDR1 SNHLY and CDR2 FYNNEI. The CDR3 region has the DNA TGTGCCAGCAGTGAAGCGCGGGCACCGCAAGGGTACTTC. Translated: CASSEARAPQGYF.

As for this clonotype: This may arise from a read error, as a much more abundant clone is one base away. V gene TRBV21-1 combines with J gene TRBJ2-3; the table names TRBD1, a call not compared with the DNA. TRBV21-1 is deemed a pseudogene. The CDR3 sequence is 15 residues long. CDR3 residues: CASSPGQQLTDTQYF. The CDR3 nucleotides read TGTGCCAGCAGCCCCGGGCAACAGCTCACAGATACGCAGTATTTT.